This TCR beta chain was retrieved from a study of CD8 T cells in Susac syndrome (dated by TCRdb to 2018 to 2020). Study-wide context: The study used repertoire sequencing to test whether antigen drove CD8+ T cell activation and differentiation in Susac syndrome. The study compared CD8+ T cell repertoire clonality among over ten healthy donors, 14 Susac syndrome patients and roughly 15 multiple sclerosis patients. The paper's findings and limits, for the study overall: The study acknowledged that relatively few individuals were included in the TCR sequencing and HLA analysis.

Points on this clonotype: Its antigen has not been determined. The sample holds no much larger clone one base away, and base qualities are not on file.

The CDR3 measures 12 amino acids from cysteine to phenylalanine. The retained sequence is limited to the CDR3, 36 bases, with the frame set at the first base. Trimming at the junction amounts to 6 bases on V and 3 bases on J, and the germline ends lie 9 bases apart. The germline V gene encodes CDR1 MNHEY and CDR2 SVGAGI. High-throughput TCR beta sequencing profiled peripheral blood CD8+ and CD4+ T cells from healthy donors, Susac syndrome patients and multiple sclerosis patients. Healthy donors were included as age- and sex-matched controls. Bulk CD8+ and CD4+ T cells were purified magnetically by negative isolation, whereas CD8+ TEMRA cells were enriched by FACS. Blood was drawn into EDTA tubes, processed within 24 hours, and PBMCs were isolated by density gradient centrifugation. PBMCs intended for TCR sequencing were cryopreserved in liquid nitrogen and thawed later in a water bath at 37 degrees C. The sorted or isolated CD4+, CD8+ and CD8+ TEMRA cells had a purity of 90% or higher.

RNA was extracted using the RNeasy kit, and about 0.5 to 1 ug of the RNA was reverse transcribed with random hexamers. The immunoSEQ multiplex PCR assay, covering 54 Vbeta and 13 Jbeta segments, was used to amplify TCR beta CDR3 regions. Bias from PCR amplification was corrected by using a synthetic template baseline for primer optimization and for computational correction. Processing in the source paper ran as follows. Reads were annotated to V, D and J genes according to IMGT and were analyzed with immunoSEQ Analyzer, with only productive sequences retained. Clonality was calculated as one minus the Shannon entropy normalized by log2 of the number of productive unique sequences. For each patient and control, public and private clones were evaluated among the 100 most prevalent clones. Clones were defined as Susac-specific if absent from the healthy and MS cohorts, from 1052 published viral clones and from other ImmuneACCESS disease sequences. TCRdb reran the public reads through fastp at Q25 and MiXCR, keeping productive beta chains. Each record represents a unique CDR3 protein, reported with the most common genes and DNA among its rows. These V and J calls are TCRdb output, not the study's own analysis. The sample data list more than 70,000 distinct CDR3 sequences, and 85% to 95% of these were observed just once. The ten most abundant clones make up around 0.31% of the sample.

The sample consisted of CD8+ T cells from PBMCs. The chain joins TRBV6-5 to TRBJ2-7, with no confident D gene call. The TCR comes from a human donor in good health. CDR3 protein: CASSSGIYEQYF. The bases are TGTGCCAGCAGCTCCGGTATCTACGAGCAGTACTTC.